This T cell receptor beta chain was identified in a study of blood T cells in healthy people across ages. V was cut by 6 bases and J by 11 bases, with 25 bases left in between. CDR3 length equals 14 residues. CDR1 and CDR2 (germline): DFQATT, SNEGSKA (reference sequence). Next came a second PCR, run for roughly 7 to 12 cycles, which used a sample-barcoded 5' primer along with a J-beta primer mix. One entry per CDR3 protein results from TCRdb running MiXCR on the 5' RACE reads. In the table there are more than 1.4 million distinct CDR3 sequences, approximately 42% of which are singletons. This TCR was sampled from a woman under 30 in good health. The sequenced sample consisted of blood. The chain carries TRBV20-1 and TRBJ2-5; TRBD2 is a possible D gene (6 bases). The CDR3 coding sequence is TGCAGTGCGGAAAGGCGGGATGGTTACAATGAGCAGTACTTC. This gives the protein CSAERRDGYNEQYF.